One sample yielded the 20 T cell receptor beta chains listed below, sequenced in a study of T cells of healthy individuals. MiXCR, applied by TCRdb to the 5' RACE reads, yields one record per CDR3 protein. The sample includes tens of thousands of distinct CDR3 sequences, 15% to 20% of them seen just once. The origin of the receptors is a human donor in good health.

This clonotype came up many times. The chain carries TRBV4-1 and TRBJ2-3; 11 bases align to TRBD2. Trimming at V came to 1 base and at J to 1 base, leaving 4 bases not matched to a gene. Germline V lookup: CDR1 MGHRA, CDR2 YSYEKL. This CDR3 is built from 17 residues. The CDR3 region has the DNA TGCGCCAGCAGCCAAGTGGTGACTAGCGGGGGCACAGATACGCAGTATTTT. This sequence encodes CASSQVVTSGGTDTQYF.

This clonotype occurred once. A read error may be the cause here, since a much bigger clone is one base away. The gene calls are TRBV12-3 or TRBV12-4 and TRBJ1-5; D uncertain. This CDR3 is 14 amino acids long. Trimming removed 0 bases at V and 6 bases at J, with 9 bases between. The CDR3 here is CASSLAAGSQPQHF. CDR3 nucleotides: TGTGCCAGCAGTTTAGCTGCGGGCAGTCAGCCCCAGCATTTT.

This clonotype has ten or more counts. CDR3 loop: CASSQGTGFDEQYF. The CDR3 bases are TGTGCCAGCAGCCAGGGCACAGGGTTCGACGAGCAGTACTTC. The chain links TRBV7-9 to TRBJ2-7, with D maybe TRBD1 (6 bases). The ends were cut back, 5 bases at V and 5 bases at J, with 16 bases in the middle. Germline values: CDR1 SEHNR, CDR2 FQNEAQ (reference sequence). The CDR3 runs to 14 residues.

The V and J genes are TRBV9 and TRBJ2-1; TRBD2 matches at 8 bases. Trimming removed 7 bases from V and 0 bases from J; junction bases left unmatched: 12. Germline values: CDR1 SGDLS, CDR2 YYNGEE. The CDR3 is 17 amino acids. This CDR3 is CASGLAGVRGSYNEQFF. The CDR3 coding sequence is TGTGCCAGCGGGCTAGCGGGTGTAAGGGGCTCCTACAATGAGCAGTTCTTC.

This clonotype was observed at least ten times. CDR3 sequence reads: CASSSRLESYNEQFF. In nucleotides, the CDR3 is TGTGCCAGCAGCAGTCGACTAGAGTCCTACAATGAGCAGTTCTTC. This chain connects TRBV5-6 to TRBJ2-1; D possibly corresponds to TRBD2 (6 bases). This CDR3 is 15 amino acids long. Trimming cost V 4 bases and J 1 base, with 12 bases left between them. The germline CDR1 and CDR2 sequences are SGHDT and YYEEEE. The complete variable domain, with remaining parts taken from reference TRBV5-6 and TRBJ2-1, reads DAGVTQSPTHLIKTRGQQVTLRCSPKSGHDTVSWYQQALGQGPQFIFQYYEEEERQRGNFPDRFSGHQFPNYSSELNVNALLLGDSALYLCASSSRLESYNEQFFGPGTRLTVL.

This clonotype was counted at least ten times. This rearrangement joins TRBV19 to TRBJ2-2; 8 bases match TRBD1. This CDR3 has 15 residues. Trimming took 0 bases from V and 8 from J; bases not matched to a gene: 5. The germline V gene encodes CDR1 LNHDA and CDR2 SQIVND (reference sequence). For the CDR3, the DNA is TGTGCCAGTAGTATAGATCTGCAGGGGGCTGGGGAGCTGTTTTTT. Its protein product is CASSIDLQGAGELFF.

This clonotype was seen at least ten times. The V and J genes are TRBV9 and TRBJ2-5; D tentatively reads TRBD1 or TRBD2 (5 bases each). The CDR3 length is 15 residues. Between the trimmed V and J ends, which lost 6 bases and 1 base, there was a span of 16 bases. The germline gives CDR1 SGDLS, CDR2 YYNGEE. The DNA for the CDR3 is TGTGCCAGCACACCCGGGGCGGTTTTCCAAGAGACCCAGTACTTC. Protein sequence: CASTPGAVFQETQYF. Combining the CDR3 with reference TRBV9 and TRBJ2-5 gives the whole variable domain DSGVTQTPKHLITATGQRVTLRCSPRSGDLSVYWYQQSLDQGLQFLIQYYNGEERAKGNILERFSAQQFPDLHSELNLSSLELGDSALYFCASTPGAVFQETQYFGPGTRLLVL.

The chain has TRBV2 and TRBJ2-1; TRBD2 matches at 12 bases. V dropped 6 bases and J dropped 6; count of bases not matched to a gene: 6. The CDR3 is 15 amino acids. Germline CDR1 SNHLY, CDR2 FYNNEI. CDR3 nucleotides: TGTGCCAGCAGGAGACTAGCGGGGGCCAGCAATGAGCAGTTCTTC. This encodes CASRRLAGASNEQFF. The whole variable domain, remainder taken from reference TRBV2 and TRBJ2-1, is EPEVTQTPSHQVTQMGQEVILRCVPISNHLYFYWYRQILGQKVEFLVSFYNNEISEKSEIFDDQFSVERPDGSNFTLKIRSTKLEDSAMYFCASRRLAGASNEQFFGPGTRLTVL.

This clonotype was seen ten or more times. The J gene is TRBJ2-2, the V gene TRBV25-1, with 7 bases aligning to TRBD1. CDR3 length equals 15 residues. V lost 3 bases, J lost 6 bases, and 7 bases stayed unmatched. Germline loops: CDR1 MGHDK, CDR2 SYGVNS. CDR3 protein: CASSDRQGWAGELFF. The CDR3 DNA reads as TGTGCCAGCAGTGATCGACAGGGATGGGCCGGGGAGCTGTTTTTT. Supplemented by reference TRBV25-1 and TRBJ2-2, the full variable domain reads EADIYQTPRYLVIGTGKKITLECSQTMGHDKMYWYQQDPGMELHLIHYSYGVNSTEKGDLSSESTVSRIRTEHFPLTLESARPSHTSQYLCASSDRQGWAGELFFGEGSRLTVL.

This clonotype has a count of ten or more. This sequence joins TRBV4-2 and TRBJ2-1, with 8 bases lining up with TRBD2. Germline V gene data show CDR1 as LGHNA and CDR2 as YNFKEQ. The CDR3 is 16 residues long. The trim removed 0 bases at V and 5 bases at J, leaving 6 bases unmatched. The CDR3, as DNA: TGTGCCAGCAGCCAAGACAGTCTAGCGGGCGACAATGAGCAGTTCTTC. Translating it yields CASSQDSLAGDNEQFF.

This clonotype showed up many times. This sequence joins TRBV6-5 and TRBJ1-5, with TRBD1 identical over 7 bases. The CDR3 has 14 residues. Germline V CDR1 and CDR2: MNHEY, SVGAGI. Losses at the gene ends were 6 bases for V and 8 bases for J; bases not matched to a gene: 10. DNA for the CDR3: TGTGCCAGCAGCCTCGGACAGGCCGTCAAGCCCCAGCATTTT. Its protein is CASSLGQAVKPQHF.

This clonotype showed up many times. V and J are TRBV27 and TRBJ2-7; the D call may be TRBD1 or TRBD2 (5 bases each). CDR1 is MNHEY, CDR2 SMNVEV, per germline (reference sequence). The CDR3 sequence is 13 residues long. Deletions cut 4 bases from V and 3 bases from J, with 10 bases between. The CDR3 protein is CASSWGKDYEQYF. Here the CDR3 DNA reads TGTGCCAGCAGTTGGGGGAAGGACTACGAGCAGTACTTC.

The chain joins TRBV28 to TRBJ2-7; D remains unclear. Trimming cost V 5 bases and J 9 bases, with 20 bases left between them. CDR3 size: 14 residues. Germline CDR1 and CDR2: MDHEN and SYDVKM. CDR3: CASSPPSLRTPQYF. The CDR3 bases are TGTGCCAGCAGTCCCCCATCACTCCGTACCCCGCAGTACTTC.

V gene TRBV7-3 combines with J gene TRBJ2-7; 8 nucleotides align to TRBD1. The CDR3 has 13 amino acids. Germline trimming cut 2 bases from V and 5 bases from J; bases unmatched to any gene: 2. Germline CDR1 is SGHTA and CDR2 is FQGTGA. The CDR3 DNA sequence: TGTGCCAGCAGCTTAGCAGGGGGCAACGAGCAGTACTTC. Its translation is CASSLAGGNEQYF. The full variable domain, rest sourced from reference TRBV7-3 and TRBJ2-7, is GAGVSQTPSNKVTEKGKYVELRCDPISGHTALYWYRQSLGQGPEFLIYFQGTGAADDSGLPNDRFFAVRPEGSVSTLKIQRTERGDSAVYLCASSLAGGNEQYFGPGTRLTVT.

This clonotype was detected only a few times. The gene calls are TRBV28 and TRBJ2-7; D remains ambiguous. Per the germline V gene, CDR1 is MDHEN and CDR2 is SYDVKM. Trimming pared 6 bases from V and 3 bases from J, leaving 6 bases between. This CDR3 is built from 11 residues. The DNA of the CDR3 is TGTGCCAGCAGACTTGACTACGAGCAGTACTTC. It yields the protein CASRLDYEQYF. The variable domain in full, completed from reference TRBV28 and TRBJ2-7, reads DVKVTQSSRYLVKRTGEKVFLECVQDMDHENMFWYRQDPGLGLRLIYFSYDVKMKEKGDIPEGYSVSREKKERFSLILESASTNQTSMYLCASRLDYEQYFGPGTRLTVT.

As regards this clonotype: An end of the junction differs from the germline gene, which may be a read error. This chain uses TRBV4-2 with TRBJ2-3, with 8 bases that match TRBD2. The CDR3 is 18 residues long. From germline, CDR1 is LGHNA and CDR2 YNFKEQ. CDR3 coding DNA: TGCGCCAGCAGCCAAGATTGGACCAGCGGGAGTGGCACAGATACGCAGTATTTT. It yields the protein CASSQDWTSGSGTDTQYF.

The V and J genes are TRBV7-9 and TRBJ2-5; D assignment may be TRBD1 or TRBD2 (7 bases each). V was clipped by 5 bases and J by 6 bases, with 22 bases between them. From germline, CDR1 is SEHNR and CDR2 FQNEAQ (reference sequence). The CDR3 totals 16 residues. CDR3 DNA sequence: TGTGCCAGCAGCATTAAAGGGACAGCGGGGCGACAGACCCAGTACTTC. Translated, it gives CASSIKGTAGRQTQYF. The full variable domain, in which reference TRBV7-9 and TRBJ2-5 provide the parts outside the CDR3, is DTGVSQNPRHKITKRGQNVTFRCDPISEHNRLYWYRQTLGQGPEFLTYFQNEAQLEKSRLLSDRFSAERPKGSFSTLEIQRTEQGDSAMYLCASSIKGTAGRQTQYFGPGTRLLVL.

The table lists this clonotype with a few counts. CDR3 sequence: CASSGRGRGNQPQHF. Written as DNA, the CDR3 is TGTGCCAGCAGTGGCAGGGGAAGGGGCAATCAGCCCCAGCATTTT. The chain employs TRBV28 and TRBJ1-5, with D tentatively TRBD1 (6 bases). Trimming removed 5 bases from V and 2 bases from J, with 13 bases in between. Germline loops: CDR1 MDHEN, CDR2 SYDVKM. The CDR3 consists of 15 residues.

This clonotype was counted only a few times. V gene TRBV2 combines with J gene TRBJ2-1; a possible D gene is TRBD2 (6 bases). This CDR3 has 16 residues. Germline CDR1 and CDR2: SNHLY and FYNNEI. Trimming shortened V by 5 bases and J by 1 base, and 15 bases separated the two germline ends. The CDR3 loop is CASSLTVSGSYNEQFF. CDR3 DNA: TGTGCCAGCAGTCTAACGGTTAGCGGTTCCTACAATGAGCAGTTCTTC.

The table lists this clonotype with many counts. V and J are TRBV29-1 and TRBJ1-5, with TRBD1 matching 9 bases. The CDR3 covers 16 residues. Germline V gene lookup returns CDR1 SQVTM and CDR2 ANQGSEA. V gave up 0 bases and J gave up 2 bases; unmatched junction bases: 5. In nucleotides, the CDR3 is TGCAGCGTTGAAGAACAGGGGGCAAAAGGCAATCAGCCCCAGCATTTT. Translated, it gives CSVEEQGAKGNQPQHF. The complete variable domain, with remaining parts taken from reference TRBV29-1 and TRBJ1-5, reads SAVISQKPSRDICQRGTSLTIQCQVDSQVTMMFWYRQQPGQSLTLIATANQGSEATYESGFVIDKFPISRPNLTFSTLTVSNMSPEDSSIYLCSVEEQGAKGNQPQHFGDGTRLSIL.